Below are 21 T cell receptor beta chains sequenced from a single sample in a study of cytomegalovirus exposure and HLA in healthy donors. Primers for the PCR totalled 60 Vbeta and 13 Jbeta. Sequencing was performed with immunoSEQ multiplex PCR; in TCRdb, only in-frame clones are kept and a portion is missing. The sample has approximately 100,000 clones; approximately 80% are singletons. Material: PBMCs. These receptors were obtained from a woman in her 40s in good health and CMV-seropositive.

The chain couples TRBV13 to TRBJ1-3; unclear D gene. There are 15 residues in the CDR3. Trimming removed 6 bases at V and 0 bases at J, with 12 bases between. CDR1 and CDR2 from the germline V gene are PRHDT and FYEKMQ (reference sequence). For the CDR3, the DNA is TGTGCCAGCAGTCGGGAGGGCCGCTCTGGAAACACCATATATTTT. Translation: CASSREGRSGNTIYF.

The V call is TRBV7-9, the J call TRBJ2-1, with 7 bases identical to TRBD2. V dropped 5 bases and J dropped 6; count of bases not matched to a gene: 7. The CDR3 has 14 amino acids. CDR1 and CDR2 from the germline V gene are SEHNR and FQNEAQ (reference sequence). The CDR3 is CASSLRVAGNEQFF. The CDR3 coding sequence is TGTGCCAGCAGCCTCCGGGTAGCGGGCAATGAGCAGTTCTTC.

This clone was observed a handful of times. The chain uses TRBV10-2 and TRBJ1-4, with TRBD1 matching over 8 bases. Looked up from germline, CDR1 is WSHSY and CDR2 is SAAADI. CDR3 length: 16 amino acids. Trimming at V came to 3 bases and at J to 8 bases, leaving 11 bases not matched to a gene. The CDR3 sequence is CASSDGATGEEEKLFF. DNA of the CDR3: TGCGCCAGCAGTGATGGGGCGACAGGGGAGGAAGAAAAACTGTTTTTT.

The chain employs TRBV13 and TRBJ2-1, with TRBD2 matching over 12 bases. The CDR3 consists of 18 residues. CDR1 and CDR2 from the germline V gene are PRHDT and FYEKMQ (reference sequence). Germline trimming cut 5 bases from V and 6 bases from J; bases unmatched to any gene: 14. The CDR3 DNA sequence: TGTGCCAGCAGCGGTCGGACTAGCGGGATCCCTACAGGCAATGAGCAGTTCTTC. This translates into CASSGRTSGIPTGNEQFF.

In its sample, this clone was seen once. The V and J genes are TRBV28 and TRBJ2-3; 9 bases map to TRBD2. V lost 4 bases to trimming and J lost 3 bases; unmatched junction nucleotides: 8. The CDR3 is made up of 16 amino acids. The germline V gene encodes CDR1 MDHEN and CDR2 SYDVKM. The CDR3 region is CASSSGSGSLTDTQYF. The CDR3 DNA is TGTGCCAGCAGTTCCGGTAGCGGGAGTCTGACAGATACGCAGTATTTT. The full variable domain, in which reference TRBV28 and TRBJ2-3 provide the parts outside the CDR3, is DVKVTQSSRYLVKRTGEKVFLECVQDMDHENMFWYRQDPGLGLRLIYFSYDVKMKEKGDIPEGYSVSREKKERFSLILESASTNQTSMYLCASSSGSGSLTDTQYFGPGTRLTVL.

A few counts support this clone. This same CDR3 is encoded by further DNA sequences in the sample. DNA of the CDR3: TGTGCCAGCAGTGACGGGACTAGCGGGACAGATACGCAGTATTTT. It encodes CASSDGTSGTDTQYF. V and J are TRBV6-4 and TRBJ2-3; TRBD2 agrees at 12 bases. Germline loops: CDR1 MRHNA, CDR2 SNTAGT. The trim removed 2 bases at V and 3 bases at J, leaving 0 bases unmatched. This CDR3 contains 15 residues.

The V gene is TRBV5-5, the J gene TRBJ2-5; D perhaps matches TRBD2 (5 bases). This CDR3 is 16 amino acids long. With 4 bases removed from V and 1 base from J, the gap between germline ends came to 17 bases. Germline CDR1 and CDR2: SGHKS and YYEKEE (reference sequence). The chain's CDR3 is CASSVQGRGGQETQYF. DNA for the CDR3: TGTGCCAGCAGCGTCCAAGGCCGTGGAGGCCAAGAGACCCAGTACTTC.

This chain connects TRBV30 to TRBJ2-7, with TRBD2 matching 13 bases. The V segment lost 0 bases and the J segment 3 bases; nucleotides outside the gene matches: 8. Germline V gene data show CDR1 as GTSNPN and CDR2 as SVGIG (reference sequence). This CDR3 spans 17 amino acids. The CDR3 nucleotides read TGTGCCTGGAGTGTAAGACCGGGACTAGCGGGATACTACGAGCAGTACTTC. Translating gives CAWSVRPGLAGYYEQYF.

The chain uses TRBV4-1 and TRBJ1-5; TRBD1 matches 8 bases. The germline gives CDR1 MGHRA, CDR2 YSYEKL. The CDR3 contains 15 residues. Trimming cost V 2 bases and J 2 bases; bases outside gene matches: 2. The CDR3 DNA sequence: TGCGCCAGCAGCCAAAACAGGGGGGGCAATCAGCCCCAGCATTTT. Its translation is CASSQNRGGNQPQHF.

The genes are TRBV9 and TRBJ2-5; D is possibly TRBD2 (5 bases). The CDR3 sequence is 16 residues long. Trimming removed 0 bases from V and 5 bases from J, with 17 bases in between. Germline-derived CDR1 and CDR2 are SGDLS and YYNGEE. Written as DNA, the CDR3 is TGTGCCAGCAGCGTAGGAACAGCGGTTACACGGGAGACCCAGTACTTC. Protein sequence: CASSVGTAVTRETQYF.

The chain joins TRBV11-2 to TRBJ2-3; 9 bases align to TRBD2. Germline CDR1 and CDR2: SGHAT and FQNNGV. J gave up 9 bases and V 1 base, and 5 bases lay outside the gene matches. The CDR3 runs 14 residues. This CDR3 is CASSLGAGGFTQYF. The CDR3 nucleotides read TGTGCCAGCAGCTTAGGAGCGGGAGGTTTCACGCAGTATTTT.

This clone was seen a handful of times. At one boundary the junction diverges from the germline segment, which might be a read error. This chain uses TRBV7-7 with TRBJ2-1; no clear D. From germline, CDR1 is SSHAT and CDR2 FNYEAQ (reference sequence). The CDR3 covers 13 residues. Here the CDR3 DNA reads TGTGCTAGCAGCCGCCAATCGGGCAATGAGCAGTTCTTC. Amino acids: CASSRQSGNEQFF.

This sequence joins TRBV14 and TRBJ2-7; 11 bases align to TRBD2. With 1 base clipped from V and 2 bases from J, the junction kept 1 base outside the gene matches. The V gene's germline CDR1 is SGHDN and CDR2 FVKESK. CDR3 size: 15 residues. The DNA of the CDR3 is TGTGCCAGCAGCCAAGTAGCGGGAGGGGCCTACGAGCAGTACTTC. This codes for CASSQVAGGAYEQYF.

This clone was observed a handful of times. DNA of the CDR3: TGCAGCGTTGATTTGGCGGGGGGAAGCACTGAAGCTTTCTTT. As protein: CSVDLAGGSTEAFF. V gene TRBV29-1 combines with J gene TRBJ1-1; D may be TRBD1 (5 bases). Germline-derived CDR1 and CDR2 are SQVTM and ANQGSEA. The CDR3 has 14 residues. Between the trimmed V and J ends, which lost 3 bases and 4 bases, there was a span of 15 bases.

This chain connects TRBV29-1 to TRBJ1-4; tentatively, D is TRBD1 (6 bases). This CDR3 spans 13 amino acids. The V and J ends lost 4 bases and 2 bases respectively, with 8 bases between them. The germline V gene has CDR1 SQVTM and CDR2 ANQGSEA. The CDR3 nucleotides read TGCAGCGTTGGACAGGTCACTAATGAAAAACTGTTTTTT. Its protein product is CSVGQVTNEKLFF. Full variable domain (remainder filled in from reference TRBV29-1 and TRBJ1-4): SAVISQKPSRDICQRGTSLTIQCQVDSQVTMMFWYRQQPGQSLTLIATANQGSEATYESGFVIDKFPISRPNLTFSTLTVSNMSPEDSSIYLCSVGQVTNEKLFFGSGTQLSVL.

This clone was detected only once. J is TRBJ1-4 and V is TRBV15, with D possibly matching TRBD1 (5 bases). CDR3 length: 13 residues. CDR1 is LNHNV and CDR2 is YYDKDF in the germline V gene (reference sequence). V was cut by 3 bases and J by 3 bases, with 5 bases left in between. The CDR3 DNA is TGTGCCACCAGCAGGACAGCTAATGAAAAACTGTTTTTT. Amino acid sequence: CATSRTANEKLFF.

The rearrangement links TRBV27 to TRBJ2-1, with unresolved D. The CDR3 totals 9 residues. V was clipped by 7 bases and J by 12 bases, with 7 bases between them. Germline V gene lookup returns CDR1 MNHEY and CDR2 SMNVEV (reference sequence). CDR3 in amino acids: CASKSGQFF. CDR3 bases: TGTGCCAGCAAATCAGGGCAGTTCTTC.

The chain joins TRBV13 to TRBJ2-7, with 7 bases that match TRBD1. The V gene's germline CDR1 is PRHDT and CDR2 FYEKMQ (reference sequence). With 5 bases clipped from V and 4 bases from J, the junction kept 2 bases outside the gene matches. The CDR3 has 12 amino acids. This CDR3 reads CASSRGQYEQYF. CDR3 DNA sequence: TGTGCCAGCAGCAGGGGACAGTACGAGCAGTACTTC.

This clone was found a few times. Relative to the germline gene, one junction end is altered; a read error may explain this. The chain carries TRBV5-8 and TRBJ2-1; 8 bases match TRBD2. The germline CDR1 and CDR2 sequences are SGHTS and YDEGEE. This CDR3 spans 15 amino acids. As DNA, the CDR3 is TGTGCCAGCAGCTCGGGCCGCGGGACTAGTTATGAACAGTTCTTC. Translation: CASSSGRGTSYEQFF.

CDR3 in amino acids: CASSVFRQGEQFF. Here the CDR3 DNA reads TGTGCCAGCAGCGTTTTCCGGCAGGGTGAGCAGTTCTTC. The chain employs TRBV9 and TRBJ2-1, with D perhaps TRBD1 (5 bases). The CDR3 has 13 amino acids. In germline, CDR1 is SGDLS, CDR2 YYNGEE. Trimming shortened V by 2 bases and J by 9 bases, and 12 bases separated the two germline ends.

This rearrangement joins TRBV11-2 to TRBJ2-7; TRBD2 matches 7 bases. The CDR3 spans 15 residues. Germline CDR1 SGHAT, CDR2 FQNNGV. Trimming removed 4 bases from V and 1 base from J; junction bases left unmatched: 7. The CDR3 is CASSSGLPASYEQYF. CDR3 in DNA: TGTGCCAGCAGCTCGGGACTACCAGCATCCTACGAGCAGTACTTC. The variable domain in full, completed from reference TRBV11-2 and TRBJ2-7, reads EAGVAQSPRYKIIEKRQSVAFWCNPISGHATLYWYQQILGQGPKLLIQFQNNGVVDDSQLPKDRFSAERLKGVDSTLKIQPAKLEDSAVYLCASSSGLPASYEQYFGPGTRLTVT.